The 13 T cell receptor beta chains below were found in one sample sequenced in a study of cytomegalovirus exposure and HLA in healthy donors (dated by TCRdb to between 2016 and 2019). Library method: the immunoSEQ multiplex PCR assay. In its TCRdb copy, this immuneACCESS table keeps in-frame sequences only and misses some clones. Where compared with another copy, unresolved V genes explain less than half of these, and the others have no known cause. Here the sample has under 250,000 clones; roughly 80% occur a single time. Around 5.6% of the sample is taken by the ten largest. Sequencing was performed on PBMCs. The receptors originated from a young woman in good health and CMV-seronegative.

This chain connects TRBV7-2 to TRBJ2-7; unclear D gene. The V and J ends lost 1 base and 2 bases respectively, with 12 bases between them. This CDR3 region has 15 residues. Germline lookup yields CDR1 SGHTA and CDR2 FQGNSA. Here the CDR3 reads CASSLGAVQTYEQYF. CDR3 DNA: TGTGCCAGCAGCTTAGGGGCGGTCCAAACCTACGAGCAGTACTTC.

For the CDR3, the DNA is TGTGCCAGCAGCCAAGTTACCGGGATGGGAACTAATGAAAAACTGTTTTTT. This gives the protein CASSQVTGMGTNEKLFF. The chain uses TRBV4-2 and TRBJ1-4; D is unclear. The CDR3 sequence is 17 residues long. Germline V lookup: CDR1 LGHNA, CDR2 YNFKEQ. The V gene lost 1 base and the J gene lost 1 base, with 13 bases spanning the gap.

V gene TRBV12-5 combines with J gene TRBJ1-5, with D possibly being TRBD1 (5 bases). The CDR3 runs to 18 residues. The germline V gene encodes CDR1 LGHNT and CDR2 FRNRAP. V was cut by 3 bases and J by 0 bases, with 18 bases left in between. CDR3: CASGFGRDGEYSNQPQHF. Written as DNA, the CDR3 is TGTGCTAGTGGTTTTGGCAGGGACGGCGAATATAGCAATCAGCCCCAGCATTTT.

In this sample, this clone turned up a few times. This chain connects TRBV4-1 to TRBJ1-2; tentative D call: TRBD1 (6 bases). The V end lost 4 bases, the J end lost 5 bases, and 14 bases lay between the germline ends. Germline V CDR1 and CDR2: MGHRA, YSYEKL. The CDR3 spans 14 residues. Here the CDR3 reads CASSPRTVAYGYTF. The CDR3 nucleotides are TGCGCCAGCAGCCCCCGGACAGTCGCTTATGGCTACACCTTC.

This clone was detected once. The sample holds other DNA sequences that translate to the same CDR3. The V call is TRBV5-1, the J call TRBJ2-2, with 8 bases fitting TRBD1. There are 15 residues in the CDR3. V shed 3 bases, J shed 4 bases, and the junction held 5 bases outside the gene matches. Germline V gene lookup returns CDR1 SGHRS and CDR2 YFSETQ. This CDR3 reads CASSSGQGGTGELFF. The DNA of the CDR3 is TGCGCCAGCAGCTCTGGACAGGGTGGCACCGGGGAGCTGTTTTTT. The complete variable domain, with remaining parts taken from reference TRBV5-1 and TRBJ2-2, reads KAGVTQTPRYLIKTRGQQVTLSCSPISGHRSVSWYQQTPGQGLQFLFEYFSETQRNKGNFPGRFSGRQFSNSRSEMNVSTLELGDSALYLCASSSGQGGTGELFFGEGSRLTVL.

This rearrangement joins TRBV6-5 to TRBJ2-3, with D possibly being TRBD1 or TRBD2 (5 bases each). This CDR3 contains 15 residues. Germline V CDR1 and CDR2: MNHEY, SVGAGI. Trimming pared 7 bases from V and 0 bases from J, leaving 14 bases between. CDR3: CASTGRGLSTDTQYF. The DNA of the CDR3 is TGTGCCAGCACCGGACGGGGCCTCAGCACAGATACGCAGTATTTT.

This clone was counted a few times. This chain links TRBV4-1 with TRBJ2-1; D uncertain. CDR3 size: 11 residues. Trimming took off 2 bases at V and 8 bases at J, with 4 bases between the two ends. CDR1 MGHRA and CDR2 YSYEKL come from the germline V gene. The CDR3 DNA reads TGCGCCAGCAGCCAACGGGATGAGCAGTTCTTC. The encoded protein is CASSQRDEQFF.

This clone was counted between two and nine times. V usage is TRBV6-1 and J usage is TRBJ2-7, with TRBD2 identical over 12 bases. CDR1 MNHNS and CDR2 SASEGT come from the germline V gene. This CDR3 contains 16 residues. V was pared by 4 bases and J by 2 bases, with 6 bases of the junction left unmatched. CDR3 sequence: CASSVWTSGAAYEQYF. In DNA form, the CDR3 reads TGTGCCAGCAGTGTTTGGACTAGCGGGGCGGCCTACGAGCAGTACTTC.

The V call is TRBV6-1, the J call TRBJ1-4; 10 bases map to TRBD1. CDR3 length: 15 residues. Germline CDR1 reads MNHNS; CDR2 reads SASEGT. Trimming took 5 bases from V and 7 from J; bases not matched to a gene: 7. The CDR3 DNA sequence: TGTGCCAGCAGTCCCCTCGGGACAGGGGTTGAAAAACTGTTTTTT. Translating gives CASSPLGTGVEKLFF.

This clone was observed a handful of times. The chain links TRBV27 to TRBJ1-1, with TRBD1 as a possible D gene (6 bases). The V end lost 0 bases, the J end lost 4 bases, and 9 bases lay between the germline ends. Germline CDR1 and CDR2: MNHEY and SMNVEV (reference sequence). This CDR3 is built from 14 residues. CDR3 loop: CASSLSDSRTEAFF. Here the CDR3 DNA reads TGTGCCAGCAGTTTATCGGACAGCCGCACTGAAGCTTTCTTT.

The chain uses TRBV30 and TRBJ2-7, with D unresolved. The V and J ends lost 5 bases and 0 bases respectively, with 17 bases between them. This CDR3 has 15 residues. The V gene's germline CDR1 is GTSNPN and CDR2 SVGIG (reference sequence). The CDR3 sequence is CAWGPERAFSYEQYF. The CDR3 coding sequence is TGTGCCTGGGGACCAGAAAGGGCCTTCTCCTACGAGCAGTACTTC. The full variable domain, rest sourced from reference TRBV30 and TRBJ2-7, is SQTIHQWPATLVQPVGSPLSLECTVEGTSNPNLYWYRQAAGRGLQLLFYSVGIGQISSEVPQNLSASRPQDRQFILSSKKLLLSDSGFYLCAWGPERAFSYEQYFGPGTRLTVT.

This clone was picked up a small number of times. The chain uses TRBV4-2 and TRBJ2-7; 8 bases align to TRBD1. The CDR3 loop spans 16 amino acids. V dropped 3 bases and J dropped 2; count of bases not matched to a gene: 9. The germline CDR1 and CDR2 sequences are LGHNA and YNFKEQ. This CDR3 reads CASSHRDRRDPYEQYF. In DNA form, the CDR3 reads TGTGCCAGCAGCCACAGGGACAGGCGTGACCCCTACGAGCAGTACTTC.

This rearrangement joins TRBV14 to TRBJ1-2; a weak D match, TRBD1 (5 bases). Germline V gene data show CDR1 as SGHDN and CDR2 as FVKESK. V was pared by 3 bases and J by 9 bases, with 11 bases between. CDR3 length: 12 residues. The CDR3 sequence: CASSHRGTRYTF. CDR3 sequence (DNA): TGTGCCAGCAGCCATCGTGGGACGCGCTACACCTTC.